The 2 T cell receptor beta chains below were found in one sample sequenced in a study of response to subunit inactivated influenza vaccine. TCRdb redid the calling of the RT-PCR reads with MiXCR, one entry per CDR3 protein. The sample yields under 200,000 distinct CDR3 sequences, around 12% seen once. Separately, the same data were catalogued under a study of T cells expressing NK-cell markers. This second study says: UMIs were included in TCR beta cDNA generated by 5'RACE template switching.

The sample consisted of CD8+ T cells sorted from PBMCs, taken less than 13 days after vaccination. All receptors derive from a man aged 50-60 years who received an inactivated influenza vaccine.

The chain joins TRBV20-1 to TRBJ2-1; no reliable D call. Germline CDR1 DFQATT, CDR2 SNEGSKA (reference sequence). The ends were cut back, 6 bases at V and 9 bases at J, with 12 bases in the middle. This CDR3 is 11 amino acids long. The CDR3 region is CSAPSGGEQFF. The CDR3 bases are TGCAGTGCCCCCAGTGGCGGTGAGCAGTTCTTC.

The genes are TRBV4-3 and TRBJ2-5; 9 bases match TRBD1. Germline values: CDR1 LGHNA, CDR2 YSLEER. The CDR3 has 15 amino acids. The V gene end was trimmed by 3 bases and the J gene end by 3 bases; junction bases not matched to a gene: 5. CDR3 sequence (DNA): TGCGCCAGCAGCCAGTGGGACAGGGACGAAGAGACCCAGTACTTC. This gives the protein CASSQWDRDEETQYF.